Presented here are 9 T cell receptor beta chains from one specimen sequenced in a study of blood T cell repertoires in COVID-19. Profiled with immunoSEQ multiplex PCR; TCRdb holds only in-frame clones, not every one. The sample lists about 49,000 clones; 70% to 90% were seen once. Sample: peripheral blood. These receptors came from a man at least 80 years old with acute or convalescent COVID-19.

The chain joins TRBV5-8 to TRBJ1-1; D gene uncertain. Deletions cut 3 bases from V and 3 bases from J, with 9 bases between. Germline V CDR1 and CDR2: SGHTS, YDEGEE. The CDR3 runs 13 residues. CDR3 coding DNA: TGTGCCAGCAGCTCTGGAGGGTACACTGAAGCTTTCTTT. Translated, it gives CASSSGGYTEAFF.

This chain links TRBV6-5 with TRBJ1-1; TRBD1 aligns across 10 bases. Germline lookup yields CDR1 MNHEY and CDR2 SVGAGI. With V trimmed by 8 bases and J by 3 bases, 6 bases remained unmatched. The CDR3 has 14 residues. CDR3 sequence (DNA): TGTGCCAGCTATTGGGACAGGGGATACACTGAAGCTTTCTTT. Its protein is CASYWDRGYTEAFF.

This clone has just one count. The chain joins TRBV4-1 to TRBJ1-2; 8 bases line up with TRBD1. The ends lost 2 bases at V and 5 bases at J; junction bases unmatched: 7. Germline V gene data show CDR1 as MGHRA and CDR2 as YSYEKL. This CDR3 is built from 15 residues. DNA of the CDR3: TGCGCCAGCAGCCAACAGGACAGGGCCTGGTATGGCTACACCTTC. Its protein is CASSQQDRAWYGYTF.

The rearrangement joins TRBV2 to TRBJ1-2; D is possibly TRBD1 (6 bases). Per germline, CDR1 SNHLY and CDR2 FYNNEI. V lost 6 bases and J 4 bases, leaving 12 bases between the germline ends. The CDR3 extends over 13 amino acids. CDR3 nucleotides: TGTGCCAGCAGCCACAGGGATGGCTATGGCTACACCTTC. Translated: CASSHRDGYGYTF.

The V call is TRBV12-3 or TRBV12-4, the J call TRBJ2-7, with D possibly matching TRBD1 (6 bases). The CDR3 totals 12 residues. Trimming left V 6 bases short and J 2 bases short, with 8 bases between. This chain's CDR3 is CASSDRTYEQYF. For the CDR3, the DNA is TGTGCCAGCAGCGACAGGACCTACGAGCAGTACTTC.

The chain is built from TRBV7-2 and TRBJ1-5; D unresolved. V gave up 2 bases and J gave up 2 bases, with 4 bases separating them. This CDR3 comprises 13 residues. Germline V gene lookup returns CDR1 SGHTA and CDR2 FQGNSA. Written as DNA, the CDR3 is TGTGCCAGCAGCTTACCAGGCAATCAGCCCCAGCATTTT. The encoded protein is CASSLPGNQPQHF.

CDR3 loop: CASSQRQGYTGELFF. The CDR3 region has the DNA TGTGCCAGCAGCCAAAGACAGGGATACACCGGGGAGCTGTTTTTT. This chain links TRBV4-2 with TRBJ2-2; TRBD1 matches at 7 bases. The V gene end was trimmed by 2 bases and the J gene end by 3 bases; junction bases not matched to a gene: 3. Looked up from germline, CDR1 is LGHNA and CDR2 is YNFKEQ. The CDR3 has 15 residues.

This chain links TRBV2 with TRBJ1-5, with TRBD1 matching over 7 bases. Germline CDR1 SNHLY, CDR2 FYNNEI. CDR3 length: 13 amino acids. V lost 7 bases and J lost 4; bases outside the gene matches: 4. The CDR3 protein is CASTEDRNQPQHF. CDR3 DNA sequence: TGTGCCAGCACAGAGGACAGGAATCAGCCCCAGCATTTT.

The CDR3 reads CASSQELVSSYEQYF. Here the CDR3 DNA reads TGCGCCAGCAGCCAGGAACTAGTTAGCTCCTACGAGCAGTACTTC. V usage is TRBV5-1 and J usage is TRBJ2-7, with D perhaps matching TRBD2 (5 bases). The V end was cut by 4 bases, the J end by 0 bases, with 14 bases between. The CDR3 totals 15 residues. Germline CDR1 is SGHRS and CDR2 is YFSETQ.